One sample yielded the 31 T cell receptor beta chains listed below, sequenced in a study of regulatory T cells in long-lasting Graves disease (dated by TCRdb to 2020 to 2022). The method was multiplex PCR. The instrument given in TCRdb is Illumina HiSeq 4000. TCR beta libraries were built with iRepertoire HTBI primers and Arm-PCR amplification of CDR3 regions. Starting from the raw public reads, TCRdb applied fastp trimming at Q25, assembled clones with MiXCR and retained in-frame beta chains. Each entry merges the rows of one CDR3 protein and shows their most common DNA and genes. The sample table records approximately 290,000 distinct CDR3 sequences; roughly a fifth of these occur just once. The ten largest clones capture roughly three fifths of the sample. Interpreted using the paper, the time point label stands for: persistent/refractory GD, antithyroid drugs over 5 years with positive TRAb. For both TCR sequencing and RNA sequencing, RNA was extracted from PBMCs using TRIzol.

This material consisted of peripheral blood mononuclear cells (PBMCs), taken when the disease was refractory, from a patient treated with antithyroid drugs. All receptors derive from a female donor with Graves disease.

This clonotype was seen ten or more times. The rearrangement uses TRBV18 and TRBJ1-4; a weak D match, TRBD1 (6 bases). CDR1 is KGHSH, CDR2 LQKENI, per germline. The CDR3 runs to 15 residues. V lost 6 bases and J 3 bases, leaving 14 bases between the germline ends. CDR3 amino acids: CASSPDSIANEKLFF. The DNA for the CDR3 is TGTGCCAGCTCCCCGGACAGCATAGCTAATGAAAAACTGTTTTTT. The full variable domain, with the rest looked up from reference TRBV18 and TRBJ1-4, is NAGVMQNPRHLVRRRGQEARLRCSPMKGHSHVYWYRQLPEEGLKFMVYLQKENIIDESGMPKERFSAEFPKEGPSILRIQQVVRGDSAAYFCASSPDSIANEKLFFGSGTQLSVL.

The sample holds a few counts of this clonotype. The rearrangement joins TRBV29-1 to TRBJ2-7; D not resolved. With 4 bases removed from V and 2 bases from J, the gap between germline ends came to 9 bases. The CDR3 contains 12 residues. Germline loops: CDR1 SQVTM, CDR2 ANQGSEA. The CDR3 DNA sequence: TGCAGCGTTGTTATCATGGCCTACGAGCAGTACTTC. It is translated as CSVVIMAYEQYF.

This clonotype was counted only a few times. The chain uses TRBV29-1 and TRBJ2-7; TRBD1 matches at 8 bases. J was trimmed by 5 bases and V by 4 bases; bases with no gene match: 7. Germline V gives CDR1 SQVTM, CDR2 ANQGSEA. The length of the CDR3 is 13 residues. CDR3 protein: CSVAGTGVDEQYF. Here the CDR3 DNA reads TGCAGCGTTGCCGGGACAGGAGTCGACGAGCAGTACTTC.

Concerning this clonotype itself: The junction and the germline gene differ at one end; a read error may be behind it. V is TRBV7-7 and J is TRBJ2-5, with 15 bases matching TRBD2. The CDR3 spans 16 residues. The germline V gene encodes CDR1 SSHAT and CDR2 FNYEAQ (reference sequence). The DNA for the CDR3 is TGTGCTAGCAGCTCGGGGACTAGCGGGAGGTTCGAGACCCAGTACTTC. Protein sequence: CASSSGTSGRFETQYF.

This clonotype has a handful of counts. J is TRBJ2-7 and V is TRBV29-1; D is tentatively TRBD1 or TRBD2 (6 bases each). V dropped 4 bases and J dropped 3 bases, with 16 bases sitting between them. CDR3 size: 14 residues. The germline V gene encodes CDR1 SQVTM and CDR2 ANQGSEA. In DNA form, the CDR3 reads TGCAGCGTTGTGGGGGGCGAAAATTACTACGAGCAGTACTTC. It translates to CSVVGGENYYEQYF.

The rearrangement uses TRBV4-2 and TRBJ1-5; D is unclear. V lost 0 bases and J lost 9, with 12 bases in between. The CDR3 has 14 residues. CDR1 is LGHNA, CDR2 YNFKEQ, per germline. The CDR3 sequence: CASSQDTGRVPQHF. CDR3 in DNA: TGTGCCAGCAGCCAAGATACGGGCCGGGTGCCCCAGCATTTT.

This clonotype was counted between two and nine times. The chain joins TRBV10-3 to TRBJ2-7, with 7 bases aligning to TRBD2. Germline values: CDR1 ENHRY, CDR2 SYGVKD. There are 16 residues in the CDR3. V lost 3 bases and J lost 5; bases outside the gene matches: 13. CDR3 DNA sequence: TGTGCCATCAGTGACCCCACGAGCGGGAAATATAACGAGCAGTACTTC. This translates into CAISDPTSGKYNEQYF.

This clonotype was detected ten times or more. The junction differs from germline at one of its ends, possibly a read error. J is TRBJ2-1 and V is TRBV7-2; D unclear. The CDR3 is made up of 11 amino acids. The germline CDR1 and CDR2 sequences are SGHTA and FQGNSA. This CDR3 reads CASSPYNEQFF. As DNA, the CDR3 is TGTGCCAGCAGCCCCTATAATGAGCAGTTCTTC.

This sequence joins TRBV5-6 and TRBJ2-2; 11 bases are shared with TRBD2. The trim removed 4 bases at V and 0 bases at J, leaving 2 bases unmatched. The length of the CDR3 is 16 residues. Germline V CDR1 and CDR2: SGHDT, YYEEEE. The CDR3 nucleotides are TGTGCCAGCAGCACTAGCGGGAGTGCGAACACCGGGGAGCTGTTTTTT. The encoded protein is CASSTSGSANTGELFF.

This chain links TRBV7-9 with TRBJ2-5; 9 nucleotides match TRBD2. CDR1 and CDR2 (germline): SEHNR, FQNEAQ (reference sequence). With V trimmed by 5 bases and J by 2 bases, 6 bases remained unmatched. The CDR3 sequence is 15 residues long. The CDR3 loop is CASSHWLAGQETQYF. CDR3 sequence (DNA): TGTGCCAGCAGCCACTGGCTAGCGGGGCAAGAGACCCAGTACTTC.

Points on this clonotype: A junction boundary mismatches the germline segment, possibly from a read error. This chain uses TRBV28 with TRBJ2-2; 13 bases line up with TRBD2. This CDR3 is 22 amino acids long. The germline CDR1 and CDR2 sequences are MDHEN and SYDVKM. CDR3 sequence (DNA): TGTGCCAGCAGTTTAGACAGGGGCCGGACTAGCGGGAGAGCTTTGAACGCCGGGGAGCTGTTTTTT. Amino acids: CASSLDRGRTSGRALNAGELFF.

The V call is TRBV19, the J call TRBJ1-5; possible D gene TRBD1, 6 bases. Germline loops: CDR1 LNHDA, CDR2 SQIVND (reference sequence). This CDR3 has 14 amino acids. Trimming took 6 bases from V and 5 from J, leaving 14 bases between them. The CDR3 protein is CASSYGQMDQPQHF. DNA of the CDR3: TGTGCCAGTAGCTATGGACAGATGGATCAGCCCCAGCATTTT. The full variable domain, rest sourced from reference TRBV19 and TRBJ1-5, is DGGITQSPKYLFRKEGQNVTLSCEQNLNHDAMYWYRQDPGQGLRLIYYSQIVNDFQKGDIAEGYSVSREKKESFPLTVTSAQKNPTAFYLCASSYGQMDQPQHFGDGTRLSIL.

This clonotype was observed many times. The CDR3, as DNA: TGTGCCAGCAGCTTACCCCCGGGGCAGGGAGGGGAGACCCAGTACTTC. It is translated as CASSLPPGQGGETQYF. V usage is TRBV7-2 and J usage is TRBJ2-5, with 7 bases that match TRBD2. Germline V lookup: CDR1 SGHTA, CDR2 FQGNSA. The V and J ends lost 2 bases and 5 bases, in that order; junction bases with no gene match: 11. The CDR3 covers 16 residues.

The genes are TRBV6-1 and TRBJ1-2; perhaps TRBD1 as D (5 bases). In germline, CDR1 is MNHNS, CDR2 SASEGT. V gave up 7 bases and J gave up 7 bases, with 19 bases separating them. The CDR3 sequence is 14 residues long. CDR3 residues: CASTPRVENGGYTF. CDR3 DNA: TGTGCCAGCACACCCAGGGTAGAAAACGGTGGCTACACCTTC.

Many counts were recorded for this clonotype. This chain links TRBV5-1 with TRBJ1-2, with D unresolved. This CDR3 has 15 amino acids. Trimming stripped 4 bases from V and 2 bases from J, with 15 bases between. In germline, CDR1 is SGHRS, CDR2 YFSETQ. CDR3 DNA: TGCGCCAGCAGCAGTTCATGGCGGACCAACTATGGCTACACCTTC. Translating gives CASSSSWRTNYGYTF.

This clonotype came up a few times. The CDR3, as DNA: TGTGCCACCAGCCCCCAGGGGAGGGTTTTCACTGAAGCTTTCTTT. As protein: CATSPQGRVFTEAFF. The chain employs TRBV15 and TRBJ1-1; D might be TRBD1 (6 bases). The CDR3 is 15 amino acids. Germline lookup yields CDR1 LNHNV and CDR2 YYDKDF (reference sequence). The V gene lost 5 bases and the J gene lost 4 bases, with 17 bases spanning the gap. The complete variable domain, with remaining parts taken from reference TRBV15 and TRBJ1-1, reads DAMVIQNPRYQVTQFGKPVTLSCSQTLNHNVMYWYQQKSSQAPKLLFHYYDKDFNNEADTPDNFQSRRPNTSFCFLDIRSPGLGDTAMYLCATSPQGRVFTEAFFGQGTRLTVV.

This clonotype was found a few times. The chain couples TRBV19 to TRBJ1-5; D uncertain. Germline V lookup: CDR1 LNHDA, CDR2 SQIVND (reference sequence). The ends were cut back, 4 bases at V and 4 bases at J, with 14 bases in the middle. This CDR3 has 15 amino acids. The CDR3 nucleotides read TGTGCCAGTAGTACCCGGACGTGGGAGAATCAGCCCCAGCATTTT. Residues: CASSTRTWENQPQHF.

The chain carries TRBV5-1 and TRBJ2-7, with TRBD2 identical over 8 bases. From germline, CDR1 is SGHRS and CDR2 YFSETQ. The ends lost 0 bases at V and 1 base at J; junction bases unmatched: 3. CDR3 length: 15 residues. The CDR3 loop reads CASSLEERGSYEQYF. The CDR3 DNA sequence: TGCGCCAGCAGCTTGGAGGAGCGGGGGTCCTACGAGCAGTACTTC.

At least ten counts were recorded for this clonotype. The gene calls are TRBV20-1 and TRBJ2-7, with D possibly being TRBD1 or TRBD2 (5 bases each). Germline V gives CDR1 DFQATT, CDR2 SNEGSKA (reference sequence). The ends were cut back, 5 bases at V and 6 bases at J, with 14 bases in the middle. The CDR3 has 12 amino acids. DNA for the CDR3: TGCAGTGCTCTAGGTCCGGGGCTCGAGCAGTACTTC. Amino acids: CSALGPGLEQYF.

Notes on this clonotype: Possible read error: a much larger clone is one base away. No conserved phenylalanine or tryptophan is present at the end of the CDR3, so a read error is the likely explanation. This chain uses TRBV6-4 with TRBJ2-7; D might be TRBD2 (6 bases). Trimming left V 5 bases short and J 2 bases short, with 16 bases between. Germline V lookup: CDR1 MRHNA, CDR2 SNTAGT. The CDR3 covers 15 residues. DNA of the CDR3: TGTGCCAGCAGTTTCGGGACTTTTAGCGCCTACGAGCAGTACCTC. Translating it yields CASSFGTFSAYEQYL.

The gene calls are TRBV5-1 and TRBJ2-7; 14 bases line up with TRBD2. The CDR3 has 16 amino acids. CDR1 is SGHRS and CDR2 is YFSETQ in the germline V gene. Unmatched junction bases numbered 7, after V lost 4 bases and J lost 4 bases. The CDR3 reads CASSRGLAGASYEQYF. CDR3 coding DNA: TGCGCCAGCAGCAGGGGACTAGCGGGAGCTTCATACGAGCAGTACTTC.

The chain links TRBV6-1 to TRBJ2-1; D not resolved. This CDR3 is 15 amino acids long. Trimming took 7 bases from V and 0 from J, leaving 13 bases between them. Germline CDR1 and CDR2: MNHNS and SASEGT. CDR3 sequence reads: CASKSAPSSYNEQFF. As DNA, the CDR3 is TGTGCCAGCAAATCAGCCCCGAGCTCCTACAATGAGCAGTTCTTC.

This clonotype has a count of ten or more. This rearrangement joins TRBV28 to TRBJ1-1; D gene ambiguous. Germline-derived CDR1 and CDR2 are MDHEN and SYDVKM. This CDR3 region has 12 residues. Trimming removed 8 bases from V and 1 base from J, with 8 bases in between. In DNA form, the CDR3 reads TGTGCCAGCCGGATGGAGAACACTGAAGCTTTCTTT. Its translation: CASRMENTEAFF.

The chain joins TRBV19 to TRBJ2-3; TRBD2 matches 8 bases. The CDR3 has 15 residues. Germline V lookup: CDR1 LNHDA, CDR2 SQIVND (reference sequence). V shed 1 base, J shed 5 bases, and the junction held 5 bases outside the gene matches. The CDR3 DNA sequence: TGTGCCAGTAGTATAGGGCCAGCGGGGGAAGATACGCAGTATTTT. This codes for CASSIGPAGEDTQYF. The full variable domain, its missing parts supplied by reference TRBV19 and TRBJ2-3, is DGGITQSPKYLFRKEGQNVTLSCEQNLNHDAMYWYRQDPGQGLRLIYYSQIVNDFQKGDIAEGYSVSREKKESFPLTVTSAQKNPTAFYLCASSIGPAGEDTQYFGPGTRLTVL.

As to this clonotype: A much larger clone differs by one base, so this may be a read error. The CDR3 loop reads CSAAAGGTEAFF. Written as DNA, the CDR3 is TGCAGCGCGGCGGCGGGAGGCACTGAAGCTTTCTTT. J is TRBJ1-1 and V is TRBV29-1; D is unclear. Germline lookup yields CDR1 SQVTM and CDR2 ANQGSEA. This CDR3 has 12 amino acids. Trimming took 7 bases from V and 4 from J, leaving 13 bases between them.

The chain recombines TRBV15 with TRBJ2-5; TRBD2 is a possible D gene (6 bases). Trimming shortened V by 5 bases and J by 1 base, and 17 bases separated the two germline ends. Germline-derived CDR1 and CDR2 are LNHNV and YYDKDF (reference sequence). This CDR3 is 16 amino acids long. The CDR3 region is CATSRLLASIQETQYF. As DNA, the CDR3 is TGTGCCACCAGCCGACTACTAGCCTCAATCCAAGAGACCCAGTACTTC. Full variable domain (outside the CDR3, taken from reference TRBV15 and TRBJ2-5): DAMVIQNPRYQVTQFGKPVTLSCSQTLNHNVMYWYQQKSSQAPKLLFHYYDKDFNNEADTPDNFQSRRPNTSFCFLDIRSPGLGDTAMYLCATSRLLASIQETQYFGPGTRLLVL.

This chain links TRBV11-1 with TRBJ2-5; the D is unclear. Trimming took off 5 bases at V and 5 bases at J, with 15 bases between the two ends. Germline loops: CDR1 SGHAT, CDR2 FQDESV (reference sequence). This CDR3 region has 14 residues. The CDR3 is CASSQPGVDETQYF. The CDR3 DNA sequence: TGTGCCAGCAGCCAGCCTGGCGTGGACGAGACCCAGTACTTC.

As concerns this clonotype: A much larger clone lies one base from this, so it may be a read error. The chain carries TRBV6-1 and TRBJ1-5; D remains unclear. CDR3 size: 16 residues. Germline CDR1 MNHNS, CDR2 SASEGT. V was shortened by 6 bases and J by 5 bases, with 20 bases between the two germline ends. Here the CDR3 reads CASSDHQMNRDQPQHF. The CDR3 nucleotides are TGTGCCAGCAGCGACCACCAAATGAACAGAGATCAGCCCCAGCATTTT.

Turning to this clonotype: At one boundary the junction diverges from the germline segment, which might be a read error. V gene TRBV2 combines with J gene TRBJ2-6, with D perhaps matching TRBD1 or TRBD2 (6 bases each). From germline, CDR1 is SNHLY and CDR2 FYNNEI. The CDR3 sequence is 15 residues long. As DNA, the CDR3 is TGTGCCGACGGAGGGGGAGGCTCTGGGGCCAACGTCCTGCCTTTC. Its translation is CADGGGGSGANVLPF. The variable domain in full, completed from reference TRBV2 and TRBJ2-6, reads EPEVTQTPSHQVTQMGQEVILRCVPISNHLYFYWYRQILGQKVEFLVSFYNNEISEKSEIFDDQFSVERPDGSNFTLKIRSTKLEDSAMYFCADGGGGSGANVLPFGAGSRLTVL.

The chain links TRBV20-1 to TRBJ2-1; D gene unclear. The CDR3 contains 15 residues. CDR1 is DFQATT, CDR2 SNEGSKA, per germline (reference sequence). Trimming took 0 bases from V and 4 from J, leaving 13 bases between them. The CDR3 region is CSARDRSTAYNEQFF. Here the CDR3 DNA reads TGCAGTGCTAGAGATCGTAGTACAGCATACAATGAGCAGTTCTTC.

The CDR3 DNA is TGTGCCAGCACGCGGGACTTCACCTACGAGCAGTACTTC. It is translated as CASTRDFTYEQYF. The V call is TRBV6-1, the J call TRBJ2-7, with D possibly matching TRBD2 (6 bases). Germline V gives CDR1 MNHNS, CDR2 SASEGT. Trimming removed 7 bases from V and 2 bases from J, with 12 bases in between. This CDR3 contains 13 residues.